This TCR beta chain comes out of a study of CD8 T cells in Susac syndrome. The germline gives CDR1 KGHSH, CDR2 LQKENI. CDR3 length equals 14 residues. Trimming left V 5 bases short and J 4 bases short, with 11 bases between. After extraction with the RNeasy kit, roughly 0.45 to 1 ug of the RNA was reverse transcribed using random hexamers. Coverage of TCR beta CDR3 amplification by immunoSEQ multiplex PCR extended to 54 Vbeta and 13 Jbeta. TCRdb reprocessed the immunoSEQ multiplex PCR reads via MiXCR and lists one record per CDR3 protein. Here the sample spans about 160,000 distinct CDR3 sequences, roughly 95% being singletons. CD8+ and CD4+ T cells from blood underwent TCR beta sequencing. It was negative isolation that provided the CD8+ and CD4+ T cells, whereas TEMRA cells were enriched by FACS.

This chain uses TRBV18 with TRBJ2-2; D remains ambiguous. The source of this sequence is a human donor with multiple sclerosis. Specimen: CD4+ T cells from PBMCs. CDR3 protein: CASSVERTTGELFF. The CDR3 DNA sequence: TGTGCCAGCTCAGTCGAAAGGACCACCGGGGAGCTGTTTTTT.